The 25 T cell receptor beta chains presented below share a single source sample, sequenced in a study of early T cells in non-severe SARS-CoV-2 infection. One entry per CDR3 protein results from TCRdb running MiXCR on the 5' RACE reads. The repertoire holds roughly 67,000 distinct CDR3 sequences, with approximately 11% as singletons. Sequencing used whole blood. These TCRs come from an adult who was a healthcare worker with PCR-confirmed SARS-CoV-2 infection or an uninfected control (not recorded which).

The CDR3 is CASSRAGQGLTYGYTF. CDR3 sequence (DNA): TGTGCCAGTAGTAGGGCAGGGCAGGGCTTGACCTATGGCTACACCTTC. The V call is TRBV19, the J call TRBJ1-2; D possibly corresponds to TRBD1 (5 bases). Germline CDR1 and CDR2: LNHDA and SQIVND (reference sequence). V was shortened by 4 bases and J by 4 bases, with 19 bases between the two germline ends. This CDR3 has 16 residues.

The rearrangement links TRBV21-1 to TRBJ1-1. TRBV21-1 is a pseudogene segment. CDR3 length equals 11 residues. CDR3 in amino acids: CASSKWTEAFF. The CDR3 DNA follows: TGTGCCAGCAGCAAATGGACTGAAGCTTTCTTT.

This clonotype was counted only a few times. J is TRBJ2-3 and V is TRBV9; D uncertain. The CDR3 is 14 residues long. Looked up from germline, CDR1 is SGDLS and CDR2 is YYNGEE. V lost 2 bases and J 4 bases, leaving 11 bases between the germline ends. The CDR3 is CASSVAPVSDTQYF. The CDR3 DNA follows: TGTGCCAGCAGCGTGGCTCCAGTTTCAGATACGCAGTATTTT. Using reference TRBV9 and TRBJ2-3 for the parts outside the CDR3, the full variable domain is DSGVTQTPKHLITATGQRVTLRCSPRSGDLSVYWYQQSLDQGLQFLIQYYNGEERAKGNILERFSAQQFPDLHSELNLSSLELGDSALYFCASSVAPVSDTQYFGPGTRLTVL.

This clonotype was seen repeatedly, ten times or more. The chain links TRBV28 to TRBJ2-3, with D possibly matching TRBD1 (6 bases). Per germline, CDR1 MDHEN and CDR2 SYDVKM. V lost 5 bases to trimming and J lost 5 bases, with 17 bases between them. The CDR3 loop spans 15 amino acids. DNA for the CDR3: TGTGCCAGCAGTCCACCCTCGGGACATTTAGATACGCAGTATTTT. Translation: CASSPPSGHLDTQYF.

This clonotype occurred a few times. The rearrangement joins TRBV7-3 to TRBJ2-1; 9 nucleotides line up with TRBD1. This CDR3 comprises 16 residues. CDR1 and CDR2 (germline): SGHTA, FQGTGA. V dropped 8 bases and J dropped 4; count of bases not matched to a gene: 12. The CDR3 loop reads CASSRTGQGSYNEQFF. Here the CDR3 DNA reads TGTGCCAGCTCCCGAACGGGACAGGGATCTTACAATGAGCAGTTCTTC. The full variable domain, rest sourced from reference TRBV7-3 and TRBJ2-1, is GAGVSQTPSNKVTEKGKYVELRCDPISGHTALYWYRQSLGQGPEFLIYFQGTGAADDSGLPNDRFFAVRPEGSVSTLKIQRTERGDSAVYLCASSRTGQGSYNEQFFGPGTRLTVL.

The V call is TRBV7-9, the J call TRBJ1-2, with 7 bases lining up with TRBD1. The CDR3 sequence is 15 residues long. Trimming cost V 0 bases and J 4 bases; bases outside gene matches: 5. The germline gives CDR1 SEHNR, CDR2 FQNEAQ (reference sequence). Here the CDR3 DNA reads TGTGCCAGCAGCTTAGCCGACAGGGAGACCTATGGCTACACCTTC. Translated: CASSLADRETYGYTF.

This clonotype was counted only a few times. The chain couples TRBV4-3 to TRBJ2-2; 7 bases match TRBD1. The V segment lost 5 bases and the J segment 7 bases; nucleotides outside the gene matches: 13. Germline assignment: CDR1 LGHNA and CDR2 YSLEER. This CDR3 is built from 16 residues. CDR3 sequence reads: CASSSTGEVYSGELFF. As DNA, the CDR3 is TGCGCCAGCAGCAGTACAGGGGAAGTATACAGCGGGGAGCTGTTTTTT.

The rearrangement uses TRBV30 and TRBJ2-3, with TRBD2 matching 7 bases. V lost 5 bases to trimming and J lost 4 bases; unmatched junction nucleotides: 6. CDR3 length equals 13 residues. Germline V CDR1 and CDR2: GTSNPN, SVGIG (reference sequence). CDR3 region: CAWDRLASDTQYF. CDR3 bases: TGTGCCTGGGATAGACTAGCATCAGATACGCAGTATTTT.

This clonotype was observed a few times. The CDR3 region has the DNA TGTGCCAGCAGTGAACTAGCGGGAGAGACCGGGGAGCTGTTTTTT. Its translation is CASSELAGETGELFF. The gene calls are TRBV2 and TRBJ2-2; 10 positions agree with TRBD2. Germline CDR1 and CDR2: SNHLY and FYNNEI. This CDR3 region has 15 residues. Trimming removed 2 bases from V and 5 bases from J; junction bases left unmatched: 2. Variable domain in full (rest from reference TRBV2 and TRBJ2-2): EPEVTQTPSHQVTQMGQEVILRCVPISNHLYFYWYRQILGQKVEFLVSFYNNEISEKSEIFDDQFSVERPDGSNFTLKIRSTKLEDSAMYFCASSELAGETGELFFGEGSRLTVL.

The V call is TRBV6-6, the J call TRBJ2-3, with D hard to call. The V gene lost 6 bases and the J gene lost 1 base, with 8 bases spanning the gap. The CDR3 is 13 residues long. Germline CDR1 and CDR2: MNHNY and SVGAGI (reference sequence). The DNA for the CDR3 is TGTGCCAGCAGCCCGATCGGCACAGATACGCAGTATTTT. Translated, it gives CASSPIGTDTQYF.

This clonotype has only a few counts. The V call is TRBV18, the J call TRBJ1-6; the D gene is possibly TRBD1 (5 bases). Trimming removed 6 bases at V and 10 bases at J, with 16 bases between. The V gene's germline CDR1 is KGHSH and CDR2 LQKENI. This CDR3 contains 14 residues. This CDR3 is CASSNAQGWSPLHF. In DNA, the CDR3 is TGTGCCAGCTCGAACGCCCAGGGTTGGTCACCCCTCCACTTT. Supplemented by reference TRBV18 and TRBJ1-6, the full variable domain reads NAGVMQNPRHLVRRRGQEARLRCSPMKGHSHVYWYRQLPEEGLKFMVYLQKENIIDESGMPKERFSAEFPKEGPSILRIQQVVRGDSAAYFCASSNAQGWSPLHFGNGTRLTVT.

The genes are TRBV7-9 and TRBJ2-7; 9 bases fit TRBD1. CDR3 length equals 16 residues. Germline CDR1 is SEHNR and CDR2 is FQNEAQ (reference sequence). V lost 1 base, J lost 3 bases, and 7 bases stayed unmatched. The CDR3 protein is CASSLVRRGQGYEQYF. The CDR3 DNA reads TGTGCCAGCAGCTTAGTAAGGCGGGGACAGGGCTACGAGCAGTACTTC.

This clonotype was recorded at least ten times. The J gene is TRBJ2-3, the V gene TRBV5-1, with TRBD1 matching 9 bases. The CDR3 sequence is 16 residues long. The germline V gene encodes CDR1 SGHRS and CDR2 YFSETQ. V lost 0 bases, J lost 2 bases, and 4 bases stayed unmatched. The CDR3 spells CASSLDWDRDTDTQYF. The CDR3 nucleotides read TGCGCCAGCAGCTTGGATTGGGACAGGGACACAGATACGCAGTATTTT. Drawing the rest from reference TRBV5-1 and TRBJ2-3, the complete variable domain is KAGVTQTPRYLIKTRGQQVTLSCSPISGHRSVSWYQQTPGQGLQFLFEYFSETQRNKGNFPGRFSGRQFSNSRSEMNVSTLELGDSALYLCASSLDWDRDTDTQYFGPGTRLTVL.

This clonotype was counted many times. This rearrangement joins TRBV5-1 to TRBJ2-5, with 7 bases that match TRBD1. The CDR3 is made up of 13 amino acids. V lost 4 bases, J lost 4 bases, and 4 bases stayed unmatched. The V gene's germline CDR1 is SGHRS and CDR2 YFSETQ. The CDR3, as DNA: TGCGCCAGCAGCCAAGGGGACAGAGAGACCCAGTACTTC. Its translation is CASSQGDRETQYF.

This clonotype was observed a few times. The genes are TRBV20-1 and TRBJ2-1; a possible D gene is TRBD2 (6 bases). CDR1 and CDR2 (germline): DFQATT, SNEGSKA (reference sequence). V was pared by 4 bases and J by 2 bases, with 12 bases between. The CDR3 spans 14 residues. The CDR3 loop reads CSAIPAGPYNEQFF. In DNA form, the CDR3 reads TGCAGTGCTATCCCGGCGGGGCCCTACAATGAGCAGTTCTTC.

This clonotype was seen at least ten times. The chain combines TRBV3-2 with TRBJ2-7; whether TRBD1, the table's D call, matches the DNA was not checked. TRBV3-2 is noted as a pseudogene. CDR3 length: 14 residues. CDR3 DNA sequence: TGTGCCAGCAGCCAAGATTCCCCGGGAGACGAGCAGTACTTC. Translation gives CASSQDSPGDEQYF.

This clonotype was observed a handful of times. CDR3 sequence (DNA): TGCGCCAGCAGCCAAGTATTGCAGGGAGGTGATTCACCCCTCCACTTT. It codes for CASSQVLQGGDSPLHF. The chain combines TRBV4-3 with TRBJ1-6, with D possibly TRBD1 on 5 matching bases. With 1 base removed from V and 8 bases from J, the gap between germline ends came to 15 bases. This CDR3 is 16 amino acids long. Germline loops: CDR1 LGHNA, CDR2 YSLEER.

The chain has TRBV3-1 and TRBJ1-4, with D possibly matching TRBD1 (5 bases). The V gene lost 1 base and the J gene lost 10 bases, with 13 bases spanning the gap. The germline gives CDR1 LGHDT, CDR2 YNNKEL (reference sequence). The CDR3 extends over 14 amino acids. CDR3 nucleotides: TGTGCCAGCAGCCAAGCTCAAAGGGGCGGAAAACTGTTTTTT. It codes for CASSQAQRGGKLFF.

This clonotype was detected ten times or more. This chain connects TRBV4-1 to TRBJ2-7, with TRBD2 identical over 8 bases. Per the germline V gene, CDR1 is MGHRA and CDR2 is YSYEKL. The CDR3 totals 15 residues. V gave up 0 bases and J gave up 2 bases; unmatched junction bases: 3. In nucleotides, the CDR3 is TGCGCCAGCAGCCAAGAACTAGCGGTACCCTACGAGCAGTACTTC. Translated, it gives CASSQELAVPYEQYF.

This clonotype was counted ten times or more. This chain connects TRBV28 to TRBJ1-6; no clear D gene. Trimming cost V 4 bases and J 13 bases, with 14 bases left between them. The CDR3 extends over 13 amino acids. The germline V gene encodes CDR1 MDHEN and CDR2 SYDVKM. The CDR3 DNA follows: TGTGCCAGCAGTTCGCGTCCTAGGGTTCCCCTCCACTTT. Translated: CASSSRPRVPLHF.

V usage is TRBV12-3 or TRBV12-4 and J usage is TRBJ2-5, with a possible D match to TRBD2 (6 bases). V lost 4 bases and J lost 9, with 15 bases in between. The CDR3 is 13 amino acids. The CDR3 nucleotides read TGTGCCAGCAGTTCCCGACTAGATGGGGCCCAGTACTTC. Its protein product is CASSSRLDGAQYF.

At least ten counts were recorded for this clonotype. This chain uses TRBV4-3 with TRBJ2-3, with D unresolved. Germline CDR1 and CDR2: LGHNA and YSLEER. V was pared by 2 bases and J by 2 bases, with 5 bases between. The CDR3 runs to 13 residues. CDR3 sequence: CASSQRITDTQYF. DNA for the CDR3: TGCGCCAGCAGCCAACGAATCACAGATACGCAGTATTTT.

The rearrangement uses TRBV20-1 and TRBJ1-4; no clear D gene. V dropped 5 bases and J dropped 8 bases, with 12 bases sitting between them. The CDR3 consists of 12 residues. Germline CDR1 DFQATT, CDR2 SNEGSKA (reference sequence). Here the CDR3 reads CSASGKAEKLFF. The CDR3 DNA reads TGCAGTGCTTCGGGGAAGGCCGAAAAACTGTTTTTT.

The chain uses TRBV7-2 and TRBJ1-5, with D uncertain. V dropped 0 bases and J dropped 4 bases, with 1 base sitting between them. The CDR3 contains 12 residues. Germline V lookup: CDR1 SGHTA, CDR2 FQGNSA. CDR3 protein: CASSLANQPQHF. The CDR3, as DNA: TGTGCCAGCAGCTTAGCAAATCAGCCCCAGCATTTT.

This clonotype is categorized as medium-sized. The rearrangement joins TRBV10-3 to TRBJ2-1; perhaps TRBD2 as D (6 bases). CDR1 and CDR2 (germline): ENHRY, SYGVKD. The CDR3 has 15 residues. V was pared by 6 bases and J by 2 bases, with 14 bases between. CDR3 nucleotides: TGTGCCATCAGGAATAGCGGACCGACCTACAATGAGCAGTTCTTC. Encoded protein: CAIRNSGPTYNEQFF.